This T cell receptor beta chain emerged from a study of blood T cells in healthy people across ages. Primers used in a second PCR of roughly 6 to 12 cycles were a sample-barcoded 5' primer and a J-beta primer mix. Each CDR3 protein is one row after TCRdb ran MiXCR on the 5' RACE reads. The sample has hundreds of thousands of distinct CDR3 sequences, around 42% seen once. General study findings and limits: CMV status of donors was not determined, possibly confounding expanded clonotype changes.

Samples had at least 6 million PBMCs isolated from them. CDR1 and CDR2 from the germline V gene are DFQATT and SNEGSKA (reference sequence). The ends were cut back, 1 base at V and 3 bases at J, with 10 bases in the middle. The CDR3 is 14 amino acids. Remarks on this clonotype: What it binds is unknown.

Source material: blood. V gene TRBV20-1 combines with J gene TRBJ1-5; D is ambiguous. This clonotype was sampled from a man aged 55 to 70 in good health. CDR3 residues: CSARGRYTNQPQHF. CDR3 nucleotides: TGCAGTGCTAGAGGGAGGTATACCAATCAGCCCCAGCATTTT.